This TCR beta chain was obtained from a study of T cell repertoires in cytomegalovirus infection. Germline V gene data show CDR1 as DFQATT and CDR2 as SNEGSKA (reference sequence). V shed 2 bases and J shed 3 bases, with 5 bases lying between them. The CDR3 is 12 amino acids. Broader study findings: HLA-C-restricted TCR beta clonotypes specific for CMV led the ex vivo response.

TCRdb ran MiXCR on the reads and lists one entry per CDR3 protein. The data contain 250,000 to 350,000 distinct CDR3 sequences, under 30% of them singletons. Points on this clonotype: Antigen specificity is unknown.

V is TRBV20-1 and J is TRBJ1-5; D gene uncertain. This clonotype was obtained from a human donor in good health (CMV status not recorded). Some clones in this sample may be carry-over from other donors' samples. The sample consisted of PBMCs. CDR3 DNA sequence: TGCAGTGCTAGACCCCCCAATCAGCCCCAGCATTTT. This translates into CSARPPNQPQHF.